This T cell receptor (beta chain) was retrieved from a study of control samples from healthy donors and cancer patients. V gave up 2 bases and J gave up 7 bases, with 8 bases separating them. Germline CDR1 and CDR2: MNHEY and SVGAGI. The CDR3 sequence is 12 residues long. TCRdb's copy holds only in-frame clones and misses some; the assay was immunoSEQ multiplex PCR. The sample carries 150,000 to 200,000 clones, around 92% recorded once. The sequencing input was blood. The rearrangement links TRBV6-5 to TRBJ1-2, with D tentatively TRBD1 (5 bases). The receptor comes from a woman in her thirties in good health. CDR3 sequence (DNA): TGTGCCAGCAGTTACCGACAGTCTGGCTACACCTTC. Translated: CASSYRQSGYTF.